The 17 T cell receptor beta chains below come from one sample, sequenced in a study of identical twins. MiXCR was run by TCRdb on the 5' RACE reads, yielding one entry per CDR3 protein. In the table there are 1,800,000 or so distinct CDR3 sequences, roughly 35% of which are singletons. The sample comprised cord blood. The receptors were gathered from a newborn girl in good health.

The rearrangement links TRBV27 to TRBJ2-3; 10 nucleotides agree with TRBD2. The CDR3 spans 16 residues. V shed 4 bases, J shed 4 bases, and the junction held 8 bases outside the gene matches. Germline CDR1 reads MNHEY; CDR2 reads SMNVEV (reference sequence). In nucleotides, the CDR3 is TGTGCCAGCAGTTCACTAGCGGGGCCCCCCTCAGATACGCAGTATTTT. This codes for CASSSLAGPPSDTQYF.

This clonotype turned up a few times. The V call is TRBV11-2, the J call TRBJ2-5, with D maybe TRBD2 (5 bases). Germline loops: CDR1 SGHAT, CDR2 FQNNGV. CDR3 length: 17 residues. The ends were cut back, 1 base at V and 4 bases at J, with 19 bases in the middle. The CDR3: CASSLGPGLQTGETQYF. Here the CDR3 DNA reads TGTGCCAGCAGCTTAGGTCCCGGACTTCAAACGGGAGAGACCCAGTACTTC.

About this clonotype: The junction does not match germline at one end; this may be a read error. The J gene is TRBJ1-4, the V gene TRBV27; D is ambiguous. The CDR3 sequence is 16 residues long. The germline gives CDR1 MNHEY, CDR2 SMNVEV (reference sequence). The CDR3 DNA sequence: TGTGCCAGCAGTTTATCGCTGGGCGATCCCGATGAAAGACTGTTTTTT. Translation: CASSLSLGDPDERLFF.

This clonotype has more than one count but fewer than ten. The V call is TRBV6-1, the J call TRBJ2-3; TRBD1 or TRBD2 may be the D gene (5 bases each). CDR3 length: 14 amino acids. Germline V gene sequence: CDR1 MNHNS, CDR2 SASEGT. V was trimmed by 3 bases and J by 3 bases, leaving 10 bases between them. This chain's CDR3 is CASSEWGKTDTQYF. In DNA form, the CDR3 reads TGTGCCAGCAGTGAGTGGGGGAAGACAGATACGCAGTATTTT.

The V gene is TRBV13, the J gene TRBJ2-4, with 14 bases lining up with TRBD2. Gene TRBJ2-7 matches the end of the DNA better, so the J call may be wrong. This CDR3 contains 15 residues. CDR1 and CDR2 from the germline V gene are PRHDT and FYEKMQ (reference sequence). CDR3 DNA: TGTGCCAGCAGCTTAGGCGGGACTAGCGGGAGCGAGCAGTACTTC. This translates into CASSLGGTSGSEQYF.

The rearrangement uses TRBV20-1 and TRBJ2-7, with D possibly matching TRBD1 (6 bases). CDR1 and CDR2 (germline): DFQATT, SNEGSKA (reference sequence). V was trimmed by 5 bases and J by 2 bases, leaving 10 bases between them. The CDR3 length is 12 residues. The CDR3 bases are TGCAGTGCTGCTAGGGGGACCTACGAGCAGTACTTC. Its translation: CSAARGTYEQYF.

This clonotype was found a few times. The chain uses TRBV12-5 and TRBJ2-3, with 9 bases fitting TRBD2. This CDR3 spans 16 amino acids. The germline gives CDR1 LGHNT, CDR2 FRNRAP. The ends lost 0 bases at V and 2 bases at J; junction bases unmatched: 3. CDR3 in amino acids: CASGLVLAGDTDTQYF. The DNA for the CDR3 is TGTGCTAGTGGTTTGGTACTAGCGGGCGACACAGATACGCAGTATTTT.

The CDR3 DNA follows: TGCAGTGCTGTCCAGACAGGGGGCGCGGAAAAACTGTTTTTT. Amino acid sequence: CSAVQTGGAEKLFF. This chain joins TRBV20-1 and TRBJ1-4; 10 nucleotides line up with TRBD1. This CDR3 spans 14 amino acids. Germline assignment: CDR1 DFQATT and CDR2 SNEGSKA (reference sequence). J was trimmed by 8 bases and V by 5 bases; bases with no gene match: 8.

This clonotype occurred a few times. J is TRBJ2-3 and V is TRBV20-1, with D perhaps matching TRBD2 (6 bases). The germline CDR1 and CDR2 sequences are DFQATT and SNEGSKA (reference sequence). The V gene lost 3 bases and the J gene lost 5 bases, with 15 bases spanning the gap. CDR3 size: 14 residues. As DNA, the CDR3 is TGCAGTGCTAGGGGGGGAGGCGGGAAAGATACGCAGTATTTT. Its protein is CSARGGGGKDTQYF.

This clonotype was seen more than once but under ten times. The CDR3 DNA reads as TGTGCCAGCAGCTTAATCAGGGGCCACCCTGCGATCCGTGAAGCTTTCTTT. Protein product: CASSLIRGHPAIREAFF. The V call is TRBV7-2, the J call TRBJ1-1; TRBD1 is a possible D gene (6 bases). This CDR3 contains 17 residues. Germline V CDR1 and CDR2: SGHTA, FQGNSA. V lost 2 bases and J 7 bases, leaving 23 bases between the germline ends.

The V and J genes are TRBV28 and TRBJ2-2; D not resolved. The CDR3 is 14 amino acids. CDR1 and CDR2 (germline): MDHEN, SYDVKM. V dropped 3 bases and J dropped 2 bases, with 7 bases sitting between them. CDR3 nucleotides: TGTGCCAGCAGTTTCCCACTTAACACCGGGGAGCTGTTTTTT. Translation: CASSFPLNTGELFF.

This clonotype was seen a handful of times. V and J are TRBV5-1 and TRBJ2-3, with unresolved D. Germline CDR1 SGHRS, CDR2 YFSETQ. Trimming left V 4 bases short and J 6 bases short, with 18 bases between. The CDR3 totals 15 residues. CDR3 in amino acids: CASSPLIGPADTQYF. The CDR3 nucleotides are TGCGCCAGCAGCCCATTAATAGGACCCGCGGATACGCAGTATTTT.

The chain joins TRBV6-6 to TRBJ2-1; D call uncertain. Trimming pared 7 bases from V and 9 bases from J, leaving 16 bases between. CDR3 size: 13 residues. CDR1 is MNHNY, CDR2 SVGAGI, per germline (reference sequence). The CDR3: CASTILGGGEQFF. CDR3 bases: TGTGCCAGCACCATACTCGGCGGCGGTGAGCAGTTCTTC.

Note on this clonotype: One end of the junction varies from germline; a read error may be responsible. CDR3 sequence (DNA): TGCAGTGCTTCCGGGACTAGTGAAGAGACCCGGTACTTC. It translates to CSASGTSEETRYF. This chain connects TRBV20-1 to TRBJ2-5; 8 nucleotides line up with TRBD2. The CDR3 runs 13 residues. From germline, CDR1 is DFQATT and CDR2 SNEGSKA (reference sequence).

This clonotype occurred once. The chain couples TRBV20-1 to TRBJ1-5; 9 nucleotides line up with TRBD1. The V gene end was trimmed by 5 bases and the J gene end by 4 bases; junction bases not matched to a gene: 6. The CDR3 runs 14 residues. The germline CDR1 and CDR2 sequences are DFQATT and SNEGSKA (reference sequence). CDR3 in amino acids: CSAGWTGENQPQHF. The CDR3 DNA follows: TGCAGTGCTGGATGGACAGGGGAGAATCAGCCCCAGCATTTT.

V gene TRBV5-1 combines with J gene TRBJ1-6; 7 bases are a match to TRBD1. J lost 0 bases, V lost 2 bases, and 8 bases had no gene match. CDR3 length equals 18 residues. CDR1 and CDR2 from the germline V gene are SGHRS and YFSETQ. The CDR3 spells CASSLGLSGGSYNSPLHF. The CDR3, as DNA: TGCGCCAGCAGCTTAGGCCTTTCAGGGGGCTCCTATAATTCACCCCTCCACTTT.

This clonotype was recorded many times. The V and J genes are TRBV29-1 and TRBJ2-3; 10 bases agree with TRBD2. The CDR3 sequence is 14 residues long. Losses at the gene ends were 5 bases for V and 5 bases for J; bases not matched to a gene: 7. Germline CDR1 and CDR2: SQVTM and ANQGSEA. As DNA, the CDR3 is TGCAGCGTTCCCACTAGCGGGACGAAAGATACGCAGTATTTT. Encoded protein: CSVPTSGTKDTQYF.